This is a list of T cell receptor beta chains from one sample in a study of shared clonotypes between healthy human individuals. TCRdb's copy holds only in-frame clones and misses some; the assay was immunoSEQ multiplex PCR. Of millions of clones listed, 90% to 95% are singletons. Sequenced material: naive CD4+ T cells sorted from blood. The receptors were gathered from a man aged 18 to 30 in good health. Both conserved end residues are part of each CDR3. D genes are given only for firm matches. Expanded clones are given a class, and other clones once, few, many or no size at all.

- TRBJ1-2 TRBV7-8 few TGTGCCAGCAGCTTAGAGTACGGGGGCTACACCTTC CASSLEYGGYTF
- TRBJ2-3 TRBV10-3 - TGTGCCATCAGTGAAGGGGGAGGCACAGATACGCAGTATTTT CAISEGGGTDTQYF
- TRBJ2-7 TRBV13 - TGTGCCAGCAGCCCCTCGAAGGCCTACGAGCAGTACTTC CASSPSKAYEQYF
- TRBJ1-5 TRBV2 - TGTGCCAGCAGCGCCCAAGGGTTGATGCAGCCCCAGCATTTT CASSAQGLMQPQHF
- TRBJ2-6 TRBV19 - TGTGCCAGTAGTATCGGGTCGGGGGCTGCTGGGGCCAACGTCCTGACTTTC CASSIGSGAAGANVLTF
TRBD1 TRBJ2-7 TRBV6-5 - TGTGCCAGCAGTTGGGGGGACAGGGGCTACGAGCAGTACTTC CASSWGDRGYEQYF
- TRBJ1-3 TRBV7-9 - TGTGCCAGCAGCTTAGCCCCCCGGGGAAACACCATATATTTT CASSLAPRGNTIYF
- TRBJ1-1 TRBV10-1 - TGCGCCAGCAGTGAGGCAGGGGCGAACACTGAAGCTTTCTTT CASSEAGANTEAFF
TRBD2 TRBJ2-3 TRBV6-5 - TGTGCCAGCAGGCTAGCGGGAGCAGATACGCAGTATTTT CASRLAGADTQYF
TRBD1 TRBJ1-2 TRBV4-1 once TGCGCCAGCAGCCAAGTGGGACAGGGCTTATACGGCTACACCTTC CASSQVGQGLYGYTF
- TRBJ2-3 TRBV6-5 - TGTGCCAGCAGTTACTCATTGGGTGTGACAGATACGCAGTATTTT CASSYSLGVTDTQYF
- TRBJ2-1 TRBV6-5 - TGTGCCAGCAGTTACTCGTCGCGGGGGCTCTACAATGAGCAGTTCTTC CASSYSSRGLYNEQFF
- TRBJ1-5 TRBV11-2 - TGTGCCAGCAGCTTAGATCTCGCTCAGCCCCAGCATTTT CASSLDLAQPQHF
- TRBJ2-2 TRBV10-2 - TGCGCCAGCAGTTTATCGACCGGGACAAAAAACACCGGGGAGCTGTTTTTT CASSLSTGTKNTGELFF
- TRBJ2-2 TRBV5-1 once TGCGCCAGCAGCAAGGCTCCCGGGGCTTACACCGGGGAGCTGTTTTTT CASSKAPGAYTGELFF
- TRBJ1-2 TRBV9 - TGTGCCAGCAGCGTGAGGGGCGGCTATGGCTACACCTTC CASSVRGGYGYTF
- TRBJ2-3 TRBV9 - TGTGCCAGCAGCGTAGGCGGCGGGTTCGGTACAGATACGCAGTATTTT CASSVGGGFGTDTQYF
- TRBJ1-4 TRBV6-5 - TGTGCCAGCAGCGGACAGTTCCTAACTAATGAAAAACTGTTTTTT CASSGQFLTNEKLFF
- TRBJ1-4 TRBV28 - TGTGCCAGCAGTCCGCCCCCAGGGGTACAGAGTGAAAAACTGTTTTTT CASSPPPGVQSEKLFF
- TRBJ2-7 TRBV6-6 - TGTGCCAGCAGCATACAGGAGACCTACGAGCAGTACTTC CASSIQETYEQYF
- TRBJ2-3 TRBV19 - TGTGCCAGTAGTCCACCGATGCGGGGTCCACCAAGGAGCACAGATACGCAGTATTTT CASSPPMRGPPRSTDTQYF
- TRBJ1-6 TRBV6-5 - TGTGCCAGCAGTTACGACAGCCTCAATAATTCACCCCTCCACTTT CASSYDSLNNSPLHF
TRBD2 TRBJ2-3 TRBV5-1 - TGCGCCAGCAGCTCTCTCATAGCGGGAAGCACAGATACGCAGTATTTT CASSSLIAGSTDTQYF
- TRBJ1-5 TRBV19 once TGTGCCAGTAGTCCAGGACATTTTAGCAATCAGCCCCAGCATTTT CASSPGHFSNQPQHF
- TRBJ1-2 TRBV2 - TGTGCCAGCACGGCAGAGACTAACTATGGCTACACCTTC CASTAETNYGYTF
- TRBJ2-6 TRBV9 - TGTGCCAGCAGCGTAGTTCTCAGCTCTGGGGCCAACGTCCTGACTTTC CASSVVLSSGANVLTF
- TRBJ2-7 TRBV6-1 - TGTGCCTCACCCTCGTCTGGACACGAGCAGTACTTC CASPSSGHEQYF
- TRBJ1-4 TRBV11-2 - TGTGCCAGCAGCTTATCGAGGGGTTGGGGTGAAAAACTGTTTTTT CASSLSRGWGEKLFF
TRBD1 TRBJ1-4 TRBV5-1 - TGCGCCAGCAGCTTCACAGGGGGCCGGGAAAAACTGTTTTTT CASSFTGGREKLFF
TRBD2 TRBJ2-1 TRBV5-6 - TGTGCCAGCAGCTCGCGACTAGCGGGGGGGTACTCCTACAATGAGCAGTTCTTC CASSSRLAGGYSYNEQFF